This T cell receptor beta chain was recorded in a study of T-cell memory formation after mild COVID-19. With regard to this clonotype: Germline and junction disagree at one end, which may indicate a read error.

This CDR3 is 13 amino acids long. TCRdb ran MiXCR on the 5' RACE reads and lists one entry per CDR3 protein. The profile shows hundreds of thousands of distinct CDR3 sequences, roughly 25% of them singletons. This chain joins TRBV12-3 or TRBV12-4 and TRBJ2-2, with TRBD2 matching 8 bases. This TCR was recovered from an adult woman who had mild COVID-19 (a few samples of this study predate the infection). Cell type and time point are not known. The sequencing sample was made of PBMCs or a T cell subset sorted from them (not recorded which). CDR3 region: CASSLTSAGELIF. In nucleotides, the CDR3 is TGTGCCAGCAGCTTGACTAGCGCCGGGGAGCTGATTTTT.